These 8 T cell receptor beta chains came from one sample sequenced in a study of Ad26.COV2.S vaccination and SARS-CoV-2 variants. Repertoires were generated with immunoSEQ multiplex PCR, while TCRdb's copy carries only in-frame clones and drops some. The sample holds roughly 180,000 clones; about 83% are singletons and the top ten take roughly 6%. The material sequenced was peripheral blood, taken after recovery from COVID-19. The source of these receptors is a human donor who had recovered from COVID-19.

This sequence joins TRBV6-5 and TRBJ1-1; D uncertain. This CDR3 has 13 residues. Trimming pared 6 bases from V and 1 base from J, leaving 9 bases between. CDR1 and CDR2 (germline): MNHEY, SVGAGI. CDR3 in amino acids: CASSLMENTEAFF. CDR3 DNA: TGTGCCAGCAGCCTGATGGAGAACACTGAAGCTTTCTTT.

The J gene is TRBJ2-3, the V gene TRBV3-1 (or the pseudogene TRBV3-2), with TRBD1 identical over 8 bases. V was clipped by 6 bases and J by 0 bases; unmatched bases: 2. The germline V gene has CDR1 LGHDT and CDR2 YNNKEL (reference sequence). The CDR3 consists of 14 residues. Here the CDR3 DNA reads TGTGCCAGCAGACGGACAGGGAGCACAGATACGCAGTATTTT. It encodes CASRRTGSTDTQYF.

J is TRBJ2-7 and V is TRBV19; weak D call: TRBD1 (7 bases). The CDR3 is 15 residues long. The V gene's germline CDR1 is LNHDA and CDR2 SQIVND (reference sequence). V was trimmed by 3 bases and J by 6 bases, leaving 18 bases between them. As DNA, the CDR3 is TGTGCCAGTAGTATCGCATCCGGGCAGGGGGGCGAGCAGTACTTC. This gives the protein CASSIASGQGGEQYF.

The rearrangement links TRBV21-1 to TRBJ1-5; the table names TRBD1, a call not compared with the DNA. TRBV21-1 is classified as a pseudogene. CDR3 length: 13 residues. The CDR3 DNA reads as TGTGCCAGCAGGGACAGGGTCAATCAGCCCCAGCATTTT. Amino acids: CASRDRVNQPQHF.

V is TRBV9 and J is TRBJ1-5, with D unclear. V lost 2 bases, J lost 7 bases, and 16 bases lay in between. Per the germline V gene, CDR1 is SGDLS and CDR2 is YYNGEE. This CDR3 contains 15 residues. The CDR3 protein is CASSVEGIVEQPQHF. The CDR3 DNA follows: TGTGCCAGCAGCGTTGAAGGGATCGTAGAACAGCCCCAGCATTTT.

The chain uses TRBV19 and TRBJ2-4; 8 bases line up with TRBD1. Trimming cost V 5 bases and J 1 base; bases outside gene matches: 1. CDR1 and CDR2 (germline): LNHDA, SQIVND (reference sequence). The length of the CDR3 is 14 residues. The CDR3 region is CASSWTGAKNIQYF. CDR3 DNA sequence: TGTGCCAGTAGTTGGACAGGGGCCAAAAACATTCAGTACTTC.

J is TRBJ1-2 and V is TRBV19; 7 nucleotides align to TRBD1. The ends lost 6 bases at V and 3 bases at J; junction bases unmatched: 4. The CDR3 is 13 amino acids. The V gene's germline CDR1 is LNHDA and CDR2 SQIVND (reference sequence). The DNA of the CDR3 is TGTGCCAGTAGCCTAACAGGGGACTATGGCTACACCTTC. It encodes CASSLTGDYGYTF.

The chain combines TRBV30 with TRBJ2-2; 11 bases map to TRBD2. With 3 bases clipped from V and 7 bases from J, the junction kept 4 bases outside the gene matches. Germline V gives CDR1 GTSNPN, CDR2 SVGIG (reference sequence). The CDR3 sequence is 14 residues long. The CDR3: CAWRGLAGLGELFF. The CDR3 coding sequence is TGTGCCTGGAGAGGACTAGCGGGCCTCGGGGAGCTGTTTTTT.